This entry lists 14 T cell receptor beta chains sequenced from one sample in a study of T-cell reconstitution after alpha-beta-depleted transplantation in children. Unique molecular identifiers were used to barcode this TCRbeta library. In TCRdb, the PCR reads were re-called with MiXCR into one record per CDR3 protein. This sample has around 600,000 distinct CDR3 sequences, with approximately 22% found just once. The specimen comprised PBMCs, mostly from graft donor cells, sampled 360 days after TCRalphabeta/CD19-depleted stem cell transplant. The receptors here all came from a boy under two years old who had a stem cell transplant for acute myeloid leukemia, so the T cells may come from the graft donor.

The chain carries TRBV5-5 and TRBJ2-7, with D perhaps matching TRBD1 or TRBD2 (5 bases each). CDR1 and CDR2 (germline): SGHKS, YYEKEE (reference sequence). This CDR3 region has 13 residues. Trimming pared 0 bases from V and 3 bases from J, leaving 7 bases between. Here the CDR3 reads CASSLGGNYEQYF. CDR3 in DNA: TGTGCCAGCAGCTTGGGGGGGAACTACGAGCAGTACTTC.

This clonotype was observed many times. The chain links TRBV7-8 to TRBJ2-1, with D possibly TRBD1 on 7 matching bases. V lost 3 bases, J lost 3 bases, and 12 bases lay in between. Germline V gene lookup returns CDR1 SGHVS and CDR2 FQNEAQ. There are 15 residues in the CDR3. The CDR3 DNA reads TGTGCCAGCAGCTTTGGGGGGACAGTCTACAATGAGCAGTTCTTC. It specifies CASSFGGTVYNEQFF.

This clonotype turned up a few times. The chain is built from TRBV13 and TRBJ2-2; D ambiguous. The CDR3 has 13 residues. The V gene's germline CDR1 is PRHDT and CDR2 FYEKMQ (reference sequence). Trimming removed 5 bases at V and 8 bases at J, with 12 bases between. CDR3 nucleotides: TGTGCCAGCAGCCCCCCCCTCAGGGGGGAGCTGTTTTTT. This translates into CASSPPLRGELFF.

There are many counts of this clonotype. The rearrangement joins TRBV4-1 to TRBJ1-1; D possibly corresponds to TRBD1 (6 bases). With 2 bases removed from V and 5 bases from J, the gap between germline ends came to 21 bases. This CDR3 comprises 17 residues. Looked up from germline, CDR1 is MGHRA and CDR2 is YSYEKL. CDR3 residues: CASSQKGGIHWRTEAFF. CDR3 sequence (DNA): TGCGCCAGCAGCCAAAAAGGGGGGATACACTGGAGGACTGAAGCTTTCTTT.

The chain is built from TRBV6-5 and TRBJ2-7; 12 bases line up with TRBD1. The V and J ends lost 4 bases and 6 bases, in that order; junction bases with no gene match: 7. The CDR3 has 15 amino acids. Germline CDR1 MNHEY, CDR2 SVGAGI. CDR3 in amino acids: CASSFTGQGAREQYF. CDR3 in DNA: TGTGCCAGCAGTTTCACGGGACAGGGGGCCCGCGAGCAGTACTTC.

The chain recombines TRBV7-9 with TRBJ2-1; TRBD2 matches at 7 bases. The germline CDR1 and CDR2 sequences are SEHNR and FQNEAQ (reference sequence). With 8 bases clipped from V and 2 bases from J, the junction kept 12 bases outside the gene matches. CDR3 length: 16 residues. As DNA, the CDR3 is TGTGCCAGCGGATATCCCGGGACTAACGCCTACAATGAGCAGTTCTTC. Translated: CASGYPGTNAYNEQFF.

Ten or more counts support this clonotype. This sequence joins TRBV20-1 and TRBJ2-3; 8 nucleotides align to TRBD2. Germline CDR1 DFQATT, CDR2 SNEGSKA (reference sequence). This CDR3 comprises 15 residues. After removal of 0 bases from V and 4 bases from J, the junction contained 6 bases not matched to a gene. DNA of the CDR3: TGCAGTGCTAGAGATCGGCCGGGGGGGGCAGATACGCAGTATTTT. Protein: CSARDRPGGADTQYF.

This clonotype has only a few counts. The genes are TRBV14 and TRBJ2-1, with D perhaps assigned TRBD1 or TRBD2 (6 bases each). The V end lost 1 base, the J end lost 15 bases, and 19 bases lay between the germline ends. The length of the CDR3 is 14 residues. The germline CDR1 and CDR2 sequences are SGHDN and FVKESK. CDR3 protein: CASSQAGAQGIRFF. In DNA form, the CDR3 reads TGTGCCAGCAGCCAAGCGGGGGCTCAGGGAATTAGGTTCTTC.

This chain uses TRBV7-9 with TRBJ1-2, with TRBD1 matching 11 bases. The CDR3 loop spans 14 amino acids. Germline CDR1 SEHNR, CDR2 FQNEAQ (reference sequence). V was clipped by 3 bases and J by 7 bases; unmatched bases: 4. The CDR3 DNA sequence: TGTGCCAGCAGCTTCGGACAGGGGGCTGGTGGCTACACCTTC. The encoded protein is CASSFGQGAGGYTF.

In this sample, this clonotype turned up a few times. The chain uses TRBV20-1 and TRBJ1-5; tentatively, D is TRBD1 (6 bases). V lost 3 bases to trimming and J lost 0 bases, with 9 bases between them. This CDR3 is built from 14 residues. Germline V gene data show CDR1 as DFQATT and CDR2 as SNEGSKA (reference sequence). Written as DNA, the CDR3 is TGCAGTGCTAGCCAGGGGTATAGCAATCAGCCCCAGCATTTT. It yields the protein CSASQGYSNQPQHF.

The V call is TRBV19, the J call TRBJ1-3; D remains unclear. This CDR3 is built from 14 residues. Trimming removed 5 bases from V and 0 bases from J, with 8 bases in between. Per germline, CDR1 LNHDA and CDR2 SQIVND (reference sequence). CDR3 nucleotides: TGTGCCAGTAGTGCCGGAGACTCTGGAAACACCATATATTTT. Encoded protein: CASSAGDSGNTIYF.

The genes are TRBV7-6 and TRBJ1-3, with unresolved D. V lost 2 bases, J lost 0 bases, and 14 bases lay in between. Looked up from germline, CDR1 is SGHVS and CDR2 is FNYEAQ. The length of the CDR3 is 17 residues. CDR3 nucleotides: TGTGCCAGCAGCTTAAACGGTGCGTGGCCCTCTGGAAACACCATATATTTT. Protein sequence: CASSLNGAWPSGNTIYF.

This clonotype has at least ten counts. The chain uses TRBV12-3 or TRBV12-4 and TRBJ2-2; no clear D. The CDR3 extends over 12 amino acids. Trimming removed 6 bases from V and 7 bases from J, with 9 bases in between. CDR3 sequence: CASRTRGGELFF. The CDR3 DNA sequence: TGTGCCAGCAGGACCCGCGGCGGGGAGCTGTTTTTT.

This clonotype was picked up a small number of times. The chain couples TRBV7-2 to TRBJ1-6, with D possibly being TRBD1 (6 bases). V was cut by 5 bases and J by 7 bases, with 15 bases left in between. This CDR3 region has 15 residues. Germline CDR1 is SGHTA and CDR2 is FQGNSA. This chain's CDR3 is CASSKRTAPNSPLHF. CDR3 DNA: TGTGCCAGCAGCAAACGGACAGCGCCCAATTCACCCCTCCACTTT.